Sequencing of this T cell receptor beta chain was carried out in a study of identical twins. Notes on the study in general: Carriage of fewer insertions was seen in abundant cord blood beta clonotypes, whereas memory repertoires showed none.

Germline assignment: CDR1 MNHEY and CDR2 SMNVEV (reference sequence). This CDR3 spans 12 amino acids. V dropped 8 bases and J dropped 5 bases, with 12 bases sitting between them. Template switching added a universal primer site; cDNA carried unique molecular identifiers. TCRdb redid the calling of the 5' RACE reads with MiXCR, one entry per CDR3 protein. The repertoire includes some 690,000 distinct CDR3 sequences, approximately 22% of them detected once, and around 4.4% sits in the top ten. This clonotype has a handful of counts. Antigen specificity is unknown. The sample also formed part of further work on T cells expressing NK-cell markers. That work contributes: Whether expanded NKG2C-expressing T cell clones recognize HCMV is unknown.

The origin of this receptor is a woman aged 18-35 years in good health. The J gene is TRBJ2-5, the V gene TRBV27, with D perhaps matching TRBD1 or TRBD2 (5 bases each). The specimen sequenced was PBMCs. DNA for the CDR3: TGTGCCAGCCCGAGTTGGGGGGAGACCCAGTACTTC. Translated, it gives CASPSWGETQYF.